Shown below are 26 T cell receptor beta chains from a single sample sequenced in a study of shared clonotypes between healthy human individuals. Measured with immunoSEQ multiplex PCR; TCRdb has only the in-frame clones, and not every one. The sample consists of about 2.4 million clones, over 85% of them appearing once. Sequencing used naive CD4+ T cells sorted from blood. Subset meaning: CD45RA+ positively selected. Receptors originate from a man between 18 and 35 years old in good health.

This rearrangement joins TRBV11-2 to TRBJ2-7; TRBD2 aligns across 10 bases. This CDR3 region has 15 residues. Trimming at V came to 5 bases and at J to 5 bases, leaving 9 bases not matched to a gene. Germline CDR1 and CDR2: SGHAT and FQNNGV. The CDR3 bases are TGTGCCAGCAGCCTCCGAATAGCGGGAGGCCACGAGCAGTACTTC. It specifies CASSLRIAGGHEQYF.

V gene TRBV2 combines with J gene TRBJ2-1; D gene uncertain. The V gene's germline CDR1 is SNHLY and CDR2 FYNNEI. V gave up 5 bases and J gave up 10 bases, with 12 bases separating them. This CDR3 has 12 amino acids. CDR3 in amino acids: CASSLGQIEQFF. The DNA for the CDR3 is TGTGCCAGCAGTCTCGGGCAAATAGAGCAGTTCTTC.

This sequence joins TRBV5-1 and TRBJ2-7; a possible D gene is TRBD2 (5 bases). The V and J ends lost 4 bases and 3 bases respectively, with 11 bases between them. Germline V gives CDR1 SGHRS, CDR2 YFSETQ. The CDR3 sequence is 13 residues long. The CDR3, as DNA: TGCGCCAGCAGCGTGGAGGCGGACTACGAGCAGTACTTC. It codes for CASSVEADYEQYF.

This rearrangement joins TRBV28 to TRBJ2-2; 11 bases fit TRBD2. Germline-derived CDR1 and CDR2 are MDHEN and SYDVKM. The CDR3 is 17 residues long. The V segment lost 10 bases and the J segment 2 bases; nucleotides outside the gene matches: 12. The CDR3 spells CATTAGLAARNTGELFF. CDR3 nucleotides: TGTGCCACCACCGCGGGACTAGCGGCGAGAAACACCGGGGAGCTGTTTTTT.

The genes are TRBV7-6 and TRBJ1-5; 8 bases agree with TRBD1. V was clipped by 2 bases and J by 7 bases; unmatched bases: 10. This CDR3 is 16 amino acids long. Germline V lookup: CDR1 SGHVS, CDR2 FNYEAQ. CDR3 nucleotide sequence: TGTGCCAGCAGCTTATCAGGGGGCGGAATTGGACAGCCCCAGCATTTT. This codes for CASSLSGGGIGQPQHF.

The chain carries TRBV5-1 and TRBJ2-7; perhaps D is TRBD1 or TRBD2 (7 bases each). Germline CDR1 is SGHRS and CDR2 is YFSETQ. This CDR3 has 15 residues. V was trimmed by 2 bases and J by 2 bases, leaving 14 bases between them. The CDR3 protein is CASSFRGGSTYEQYF. CDR3 DNA: TGCGCCAGCAGCTTCAGGGGGGGTTCCACCTACGAGCAGTACTTC.

The V call is TRBV30, the J call TRBJ1-4; D unresolved. V was shortened by 2 bases and J by 13 bases, with 17 bases between the two germline ends. Germline V gene data show CDR1 as GTSNPN and CDR2 as SVGIG (reference sequence). CDR3 length: 13 residues. CDR3 coding DNA: TGTGCCTGGAGTCCGATAGGAGCCGTGGGACTGTTTTTT. As protein: CAWSPIGAVGLFF.

The chain has TRBV4-2 and TRBJ1-1; weak D call: TRBD1 (5 bases). V was shortened by 4 bases and J by 6 bases, with 15 bases between the two germline ends. The CDR3 is made up of 14 amino acids. Germline V gives CDR1 LGHNA, CDR2 YNFKEQ. CDR3 residues: CASSPGGGGSEAFF. The CDR3 bases are TGTGCCAGCAGCCCGGGCGGCGGGGGTTCTGAAGCTTTCTTT.

The rearrangement joins TRBV6-6 to TRBJ1-1; 8 bases align to TRBD1. Germline CDR1 reads MNHNY; CDR2 reads SVGAGI (reference sequence). The J segment lost 3 bases and the V segment lost 6 bases, leaving 6 bases of the junction unmatched. CDR3 size: 14 residues. The CDR3 sequence is CASRSTGAYTEAFF. The CDR3 DNA follows: TGTGCCAGCAGATCGACAGGGGCGTACACTGAAGCTTTCTTT.

A word on this clone: The same CDR3 is also encoded by other DNA sequences in this sample. The J gene is TRBJ2-6, the V gene TRBV9; TRBD2 is a possible D gene (6 bases). Germline lookup yields CDR1 SGDLS and CDR2 YYNGEE. Trimming took off 7 bases at V and 1 base at J, with 6 bases between the two ends. The CDR3 is 13 residues long. DNA for the CDR3: TGTGCCAGCCGGGGGTCTGGGGCCAACGTCCTGACTTTC. Protein sequence: CASRGSGANVLTF. The full variable domain, its missing parts supplied by reference TRBV9 and TRBJ2-6, is DSGVTQTPKHLITATGQRVTLRCSPRSGDLSVYWYQQSLDQGLQFLIQYYNGEERAKGNILERFSAQQFPDLHSELNLSSLELGDSALYFCASRGSGANVLTFGAGSRLTVL.

This chain joins TRBV7-9 and TRBJ2-3, with 9 bases lining up with TRBD1. The length of the CDR3 is 13 residues. The trim removed 6 bases at V and 8 bases at J, leaving 6 bases unmatched. CDR1 is SEHNR and CDR2 is FQNEAQ in the germline V gene (reference sequence). The CDR3 loop is CASSAGQGGTQYF. CDR3 sequence (DNA): TGTGCCAGCAGTGCGGGACAGGGAGGTACGCAGTATTTT.

Only a few counts were recorded for this clone. The rearrangement links TRBV30 to TRBJ1-2, with no clear D. The CDR3 contains 13 residues. Trimming stripped 1 base from V and 6 bases from J, with 12 bases between. Germline V CDR1 and CDR2: GTSNPN, SVGIG (reference sequence). The CDR3 nucleotides read TGTGCCTGGAGTGCCGGAACTTTCGATGGCTACACCTTC. This gives the protein CAWSAGTFDGYTF.

CDR3 protein: CASSITGSLSGELFF. The CDR3 DNA sequence: TGTGCCAGTAGTATAACAGGGTCCTTATCCGGGGAGCTGTTTTTT. The chain has TRBV19 and TRBJ2-2; the D gene is possibly TRBD1 (6 bases). The V end was cut by 2 bases, the J end by 6 bases, with 13 bases between. The CDR3 consists of 15 residues. Germline V gene data show CDR1 as LNHDA and CDR2 as SQIVND (reference sequence).

This chain connects TRBV30 to TRBJ2-7; D is possibly TRBD1 or TRBD2 (6 bases each). The CDR3 is 16 residues long. Germline values: CDR1 GTSNPN, CDR2 SVGIG (reference sequence). V lost 1 base, J lost 0 bases, and 16 bases lay in between. CDR3 nucleotides: TGTGCCTGGAGTGGAATGGGGGGCCAGAGCTCCTACGAGCAGTACTTC. Translation: CAWSGMGGQSSYEQYF.

This chain links TRBV7-3 with TRBJ2-1; TRBD1 aligns across 12 bases. Trimming cost V 5 bases and J 8 bases; bases outside gene matches: 7. Per germline, CDR1 SGHTA and CDR2 FQGTGA. The CDR3 contains 15 residues. The CDR3 spells CASSPPGQGADEQFF. CDR3 coding DNA: TGTGCCAGCAGCCCTCCGGGACAGGGGGCCGATGAGCAGTTCTTC.

This clone was seen more than once but under ten times. V and J are TRBV6-6 and TRBJ1-6, with D possibly being TRBD1 (6 bases). Germline V gene data show CDR1 as MNHNY and CDR2 as SVGAGI (reference sequence). This CDR3 is 16 amino acids long. Trimming stripped 5 bases from V and 5 bases from J, with 16 bases between. The CDR3 DNA follows: TGTGCCAGCAGTCAACAGGGAGGCCCCAATAATTCACCCCTCCACTTT. Translated, it gives CASSQQGGPNNSPLHF.

The chain employs TRBV28 and TRBJ2-1, with D possibly TRBD2 on 5 matching bases. The CDR3 sequence is 15 residues long. The V gene lost 7 bases and the J gene lost 0 bases, with 13 bases spanning the gap. Germline lookup yields CDR1 MDHEN and CDR2 SYDVKM. CDR3 nucleotide sequence: TGTGCCAGCAATAAGGCGGGCAGCTCCTACAATGAGCAGTTCTTC. Encoded protein: CASNKAGSSYNEQFF.

The V call is TRBV5-4, the J call TRBJ1-1, with 11 bases lining up with TRBD1. This CDR3 is 15 amino acids long. The germline V gene has CDR1 SGHNT and CDR2 YYREEE (reference sequence). The V and J ends lost 4 bases and 5 bases, in that order; junction bases with no gene match: 7. In DNA form, the CDR3 reads TGTGCCAGCAGCGTACCCGGGACAGGGGGTACTGAAGCTTTCTTT. It translates to CASSVPGTGGTEAFF.

This clone was counted a single time. Other DNA sequences within the sample encode an identical CDR3. The chain joins TRBV30 to TRBJ1-2; no definite D call. CDR1 and CDR2 (germline): GTSNPN, SVGIG (reference sequence). CDR3 length equals 13 residues. V lost 0 bases and J 3 bases, leaving 8 bases between the germline ends. In nucleotides, the CDR3 is TGTGCCTGGAGTGTCGGTCAAGACTATGGCTACACCTTC. Residues: CAWSVGQDYGYTF. Full variable domain (outside the CDR3, taken from reference TRBV30 and TRBJ1-2): SQTIHQWPATLVQPVGSPLSLECTVEGTSNPNLYWYRQAAGRGLQLLFYSVGIGQISSEVPQNLSASRPQDRQFILSSKKLLLSDSGFYLCAWSVGQDYGYTFGSGTRLTVV.

This clone was seen only once. CDR3: CASSLLSGKNEQFF. The CDR3 coding sequence is TGTGCCAGTAGTTTGCTTAGCGGGAAGAATGAGCAGTTCTTC. The J gene is TRBJ2-1, the V gene TRBV19; 8 bases agree with TRBD2. Germline assignment: CDR1 LNHDA and CDR2 SQIVND (reference sequence). This CDR3 spans 14 amino acids. J lost 7 bases, V lost 5 bases, and 7 bases had no gene match. The full variable domain, in which reference TRBV19 and TRBJ2-1 provide the parts outside the CDR3, is DGGITQSPKYLFRKEGQNVTLSCEQNLNHDAMYWYRQDPGQGLRLIYYSQIVNDFQKGDIAEGYSVSREKKESFPLTVTSAQKNPTAFYLCASSLLSGKNEQFFGPGTRLTVL.

V gene TRBV19 combines with J gene TRBJ1-2; TRBD1 aligns across 7 bases. Germline V CDR1 and CDR2: LNHDA, SQIVND (reference sequence). CDR3 size: 12 residues. J was trimmed by 6 bases and V by 8 bases; bases with no gene match: 6. The CDR3: CASRGQDDGYTF. CDR3 DNA: TGTGCCAGTCGAGGACAGGATGATGGCTACACCTTC.

The chain joins TRBV19 to TRBJ1-4, with TRBD1 identical over 8 bases. The CDR3 is made up of 15 amino acids. The V gene's germline CDR1 is LNHDA and CDR2 SQIVND (reference sequence). V shed 7 bases, J shed 7 bases, and the junction held 11 bases outside the gene matches. The CDR3 DNA is TGTGCCAGTATTCGGACAGGGAATTCCGGTGAAAAACTGTTTTTT. Its translation is CASIRTGNSGEKLFF.

The CDR3 DNA follows: TGCACCAGCAGCCAAGACCCCGGGACAGGGGCCGGGGAGCTGTTTTTT. It encodes CTSSQDPGTGAGELFF. The rearrangement links TRBV1 to TRBJ2-2; the D call TRBD1 from the table was never checked on the DNA. TRBV1 is a recognized pseudogene. There are 16 residues in the CDR3.

As to this clone: The sample contains more than one DNA sequence encoding this CDR3. The chain employs TRBV6-5 and TRBJ1-4; the D is unclear. The V end lost 0 bases, the J end lost 5 bases, and 7 bases lay between the germline ends. This CDR3 has 14 residues. The V gene's germline CDR1 is MNHEY and CDR2 SVGAGI. CDR3 amino acids: CASSYSTGNEKLFF. The CDR3 nucleotides read TGTGCCAGCAGTTACTCTACCGGGAATGAAAAACTGTTTTTT.

The V and J genes are TRBV30 and TRBJ1-6, with TRBD1 matching 9 bases. Looked up from germline, CDR1 is GTSNPN and CDR2 is SVGIG (reference sequence). V lost 6 bases to trimming and J lost 11 bases; unmatched junction nucleotides: 11. CDR3 size: 14 residues. The CDR3 DNA reads TGTGCCTGCGCCAGGGGACAGGGTTTAGCACCCCTCCACTTT. Translation: CACARGQGLAPLHF.

The chain uses TRBV28 and TRBJ2-7, with 8 positions matching TRBD1. Germline values: CDR1 MDHEN, CDR2 SYDVKM. V gave up 3 bases and J gave up 0 bases; unmatched junction bases: 4. The CDR3 runs 15 residues. The CDR3 bases are TGTGCCAGCAGTTTCAGTGACAGGGGCTCCTACGAGCAGTACTTC. Amino acids: CASSFSDRGSYEQYF.